These 2 T cell receptor beta chains share one sample of origin, sequenced in a study of blood T cell repertoires in COVID-19. The repertoire was sequenced with immunoSEQ multiplex PCR; TCRdb's copy has only in-frame clones and lacks some. Among about 140,000 clones, roughly 80% were seen once, and the ten largest hold roughly 10%. Input material: peripheral blood. All receptors derive from a woman aged 45 to 65 with active or convalescent COVID-19.

As to this clone: This same CDR3 is encoded by further DNA sequences in the sample. The V call is TRBV7-3, the J call TRBJ1-3; possible D gene TRBD1, 6 bases. Trimming removed 4 bases at V and 0 bases at J, with 10 bases between. This CDR3 is built from 15 residues. Per germline, CDR1 SGHTA and CDR2 FQGTGA. The CDR3 loop reads CASSSTGSSGNTIYF. The DNA for the CDR3 is TGTGCCAGCAGCTCTACAGGGAGCTCTGGAAACACCATATATTTT.

This clone appeared a single time. This chain uses TRBV18 with TRBJ2-3, with D tentatively TRBD2 (5 bases). In germline, CDR1 is KGHSH, CDR2 LQKENI. The CDR3 sequence is 11 residues long. Trimming removed 4 bases at V and 6 bases at J, with 5 bases between. The CDR3 region is CASSREDTQYF. The CDR3 nucleotides read TGTGCCAGCTCACGGGAGGATACGCAGTATTTT.